These T cell receptor beta chains were read from a single sample in a study of blood T cell repertoires in COVID-19. TCRdb keeps only in-frame clones here, not all; method: immunoSEQ multiplex PCR. The data show about 240,000 clones, roughly 82% seen once. The specimen sequenced was peripheral blood. The receptor set was obtained from an elderly man with acute or convalescent COVID-19. The CDR3 runs from the conserved cysteine through the conserved F or W. The D gene is left open where the match is weak.

TRBV5-1	TRBJ1-1	-	CASSLSRGTEAFF
TRBV2	TRBJ1-2	-	CASSTDRDYGYTF
TRBV6-4	TRBJ1-2	-	CASRGADYGYTF
TRBV19	TRBJ1-6	TRBD1	CASSTTGAYNSPLHF
TRBV27	TRBJ2-3	TRBD2	CASSYGILAGVTDTQYF
TRBV28	TRBJ1-3	TRBD1	CASSLQGARNTIYF
TRBV4-3	TRBJ2-1	-	CASSQVGGGNYNEQFF
TRBV19	TRBJ2-7	-	CASSARGGGTPYEQYF
TRBV5-1	TRBJ2-3	-	CASSLRETDTQYF
TRBV19	TRBJ2-1	TRBD1	CASSTLTGGSSYNEQFF
TRBV18	TRBJ1-5	TRBD1	CASSPTTGGLQPQHF
TRBV19	TRBJ2-1	TRBD2	CASGTPGLAYNEQFF
TRBV28	TRBJ2-7	-	CASSTHALRVPLGEQYF
TRBV19	TRBJ1-3	-	CASSIYRTPSSGNTIYF
TRBV7-9	TRBJ2-5	-	CASSLVQYQETQYF
TRBV28	TRBJ2-1	-	CASSLSGYRIAEQFF
TRBV18	TRBJ1-2	TRBD1	CASSPTGEANYGYTF
TRBV19	TRBJ1-1	TRBD1	CASSVLSTGGNTEAFF
TRBV19	TRBJ2-1	-	CASSITVIPTNEQFF
TRBV28	TRBJ2-7	TRBD2	CASSRGGSTYEQYF